The present entry profiles one T cell receptor (beta chain) with its context. This record comes from a study of blood T cell repertoires in COVID-19. TCRdb keeps only in-frame clones here, not all; method: immunoSEQ multiplex PCR. The data hold about 200,000 clones, with about 80% observed a single time. V was clipped by 5 bases and J by 6 bases, with 17 bases between them. This CDR3 is 15 amino acids long. Looked up from germline, CDR1 is LNHDA and CDR2 is SQIVND (reference sequence). Sample: peripheral blood. The chain links TRBV19 to TRBJ1-5, with D uncertain. This clonotype was obtained from a woman over 75 with COVID-19, enrolled during active disease. CDR3 DNA: TGTGCCAGTAGTCCCAATCCCGCCGGCGGTCAGCCCCAGCATTTT. Protein sequence: CASSPNPAGGQPQHF.